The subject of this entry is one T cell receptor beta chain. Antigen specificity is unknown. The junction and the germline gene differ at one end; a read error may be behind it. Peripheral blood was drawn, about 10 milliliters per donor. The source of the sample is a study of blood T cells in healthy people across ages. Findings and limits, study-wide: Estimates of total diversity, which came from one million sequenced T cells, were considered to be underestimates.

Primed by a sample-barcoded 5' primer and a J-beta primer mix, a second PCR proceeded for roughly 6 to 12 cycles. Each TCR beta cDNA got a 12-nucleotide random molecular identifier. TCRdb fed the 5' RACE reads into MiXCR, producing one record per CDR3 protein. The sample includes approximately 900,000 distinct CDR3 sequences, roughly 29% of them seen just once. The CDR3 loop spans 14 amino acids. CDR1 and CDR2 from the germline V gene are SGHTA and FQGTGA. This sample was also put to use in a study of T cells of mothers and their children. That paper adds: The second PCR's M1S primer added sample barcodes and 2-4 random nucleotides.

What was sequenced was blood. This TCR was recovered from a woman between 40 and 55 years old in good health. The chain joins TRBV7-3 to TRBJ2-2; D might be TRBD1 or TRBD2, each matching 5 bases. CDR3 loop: CASSPEGLAGELLF. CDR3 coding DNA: TGTGCCAGCAGCCCTGAGGGGTTGGCCGGGGAGCTGCTTTTT.